The clone carrying this T cell receptor beta chain showed up just a few times. Its antigen is unknown. The germline gene is not matched at one end of the junction; a read error may be the cause. These data come from a study of T cells after yellow fever vaccination. In the study overall: In the case of low-cell-number fractions, SMART-Seq v4 Ultra Low Input was used for preparation. Overall study results and limits: The study re-detected most primary-vaccination clones after the booster (96% CD4, around 89% CD8).

The CDR3 length is 11 residues. Germline lookup yields CDR1 LGHNT and CDR2 FRNRAP. UMIs and a universal primer site were added when TCR cDNA was made by 5'RACE template switching. MiXCR, run by TCRdb on the 5' RACE reads, gives a single entry per CDR3 protein. The table has a few hundred thousand distinct CDR3 sequences, roughly 6.2% seen once. The sequences come from PBMCs, collected 5 days after the yellow fever booster vaccination. The chain joins TRBV12-5 to TRBJ2-1; the D gene is possibly TRBD2 (5 bases). This clonotype was obtained from a man aged 25-45 years who received the YFV17D yellow fever vaccine. CDR3 residues: CASGLVPAWEF. The CDR3 coding sequence is TGTGCTAGTGGTTTGGTACCAGCGTGGGAGTTC.